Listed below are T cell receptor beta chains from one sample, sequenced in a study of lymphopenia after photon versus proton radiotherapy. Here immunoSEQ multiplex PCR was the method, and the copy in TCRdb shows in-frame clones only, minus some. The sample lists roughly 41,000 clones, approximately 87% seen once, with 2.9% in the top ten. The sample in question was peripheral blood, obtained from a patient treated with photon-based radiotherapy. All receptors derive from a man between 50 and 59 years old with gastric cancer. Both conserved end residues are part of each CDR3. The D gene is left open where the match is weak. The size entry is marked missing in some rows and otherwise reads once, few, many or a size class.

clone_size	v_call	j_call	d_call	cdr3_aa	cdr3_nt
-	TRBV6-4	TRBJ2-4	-	CASSEQARVGHGKNIQYF	TGTGCCAGCAGTGAACAGGCCCGTGTGGGTCATGGCAAAAACATTCAGTACTTC
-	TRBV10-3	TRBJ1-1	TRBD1	CAISDPGQANTEAFF	TGTGCCATCAGTGACCCGGGACAGGCAAACACTGAAGCTTTCTTT
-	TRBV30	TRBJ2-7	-	CAWSSRGAEQYF	TGTGCCTGGAGTTCTCGGGGAGCCGAGCAGTACTTC
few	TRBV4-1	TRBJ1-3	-	CASSQSGNTIYF	TGCGCCAGCAGCCAAAGTGGAAACACCATATATTTT
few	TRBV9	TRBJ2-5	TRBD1	CASSPGTGLEGETQYF	TGTGCCAGCAGCCCCGGGACAGGGTTAGAGGGGGAGACCCAGTACTTC
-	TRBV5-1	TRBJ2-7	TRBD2	CASSLRAVTSGAYEQYF	TGCGCCAGCAGCTTGAGGGCTGTGACTAGCGGGGCCTACGAGCAGTACTTC
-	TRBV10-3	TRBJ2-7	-	CAIGPLRQDEQYF	TGTGCCATCGGCCCTTTACGACAGGACGAGCAGTACTTC
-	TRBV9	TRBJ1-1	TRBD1	CASSVEGAGTEAFF	TGTGCCAGCAGCGTTGAGGGGGCTGGCACTGAAGCTTTCTTT
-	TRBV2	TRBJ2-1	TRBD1	CASRGWGQGSSSYNEQFF	TGTGCCAGCAGGGGGTGGGGACAGGGCTCGAGCTCCTACAATGAGCAGTTCTTC
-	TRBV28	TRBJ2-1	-	CASKATINEQFF	TGTGCCAGCAAAGCCACAATCAATGAGCAGTTCTTC
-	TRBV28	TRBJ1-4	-	CASSFRGSTNEKLFF	TGTGCCAGCAGTTTTAGGGGGTCAACTAATGAAAAACTGTTTTTT
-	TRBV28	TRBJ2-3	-	CASSFGQRYVTDTQYF	TGTGCCAGCAGTTTTGGGCAGCGGTACGTCACAGATACGCAGTATTTT
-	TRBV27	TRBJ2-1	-	CASSLRDLSYNEQFF	TGTGCCAGCAGTTTAAGGGACCTCTCCTACAATGAGCAGTTCTTC